This record covers a single T cell receptor beta chain. The sample comes from a study of PD-L1 blockade in urothelial cancer. About the research overall: Prior regimens of chemotherapy numbered 0 to 3 per patient. Blood was analyzed 3 weeks (second dose) and 6 weeks after treatment start. The median T cell count in blood samples was 140,000 to 150,000.

The table came from immunoSEQ multiplex PCR; TCRdb's copy has only in-frame clones and leaves some out. The sample carries roughly 24,000 clones, roughly 90% recorded once. Germline loops: CDR1 KGHSH, CDR2 LQKENI. V gave up 4 bases and J gave up 0 bases, with 9 bases separating them. The CDR3 spans 15 residues. The J gene is TRBJ2-2, the V gene TRBV18; unclear D gene. This sequence originates from a man aged 60-69 years with urothelial cancer. This sample comprised PBMCs, obtained around atezolizumab (anti-PD-L1) treatment. CDR3 sequence (DNA): TGTGCCAGCTCACGGGCCGGCGCGAACACCGGGGAGCTGTTTTTT. Translation gives CASSRAGANTGELFF.